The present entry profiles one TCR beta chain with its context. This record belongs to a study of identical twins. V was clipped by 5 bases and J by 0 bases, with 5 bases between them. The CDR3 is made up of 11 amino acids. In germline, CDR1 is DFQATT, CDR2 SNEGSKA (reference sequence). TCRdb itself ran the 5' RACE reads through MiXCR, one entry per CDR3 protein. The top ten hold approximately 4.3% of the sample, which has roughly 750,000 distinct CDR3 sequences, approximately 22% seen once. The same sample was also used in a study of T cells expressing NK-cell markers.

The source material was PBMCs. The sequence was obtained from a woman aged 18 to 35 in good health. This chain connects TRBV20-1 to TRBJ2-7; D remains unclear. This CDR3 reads CSAFYSYEQYF. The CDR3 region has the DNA TGCAGTGCTTTCTACTCCTACGAGCAGTACTTC.